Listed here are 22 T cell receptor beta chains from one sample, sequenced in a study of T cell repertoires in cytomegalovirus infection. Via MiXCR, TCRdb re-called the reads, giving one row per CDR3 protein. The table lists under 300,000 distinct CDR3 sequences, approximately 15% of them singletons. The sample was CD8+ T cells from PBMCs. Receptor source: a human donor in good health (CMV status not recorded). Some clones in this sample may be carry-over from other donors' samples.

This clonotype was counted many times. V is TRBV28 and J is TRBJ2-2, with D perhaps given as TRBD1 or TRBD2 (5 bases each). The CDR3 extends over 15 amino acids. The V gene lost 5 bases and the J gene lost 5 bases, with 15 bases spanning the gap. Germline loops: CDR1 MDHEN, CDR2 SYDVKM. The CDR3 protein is CASSETGTLTGELFF. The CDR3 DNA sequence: TGTGCCAGCAGTGAGACCGGGACGTTGACCGGGGAGCTGTTTTTT. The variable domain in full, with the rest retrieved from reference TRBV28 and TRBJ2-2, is DVKVTQSSRYLVKRTGEKVFLECVQDMDHENMFWYRQDPGLGLRLIYFSYDVKMKEKGDIPEGYSVSREKKERFSLILESASTNQTSMYLCASSETGTLTGELFFGEGSRLTVL.

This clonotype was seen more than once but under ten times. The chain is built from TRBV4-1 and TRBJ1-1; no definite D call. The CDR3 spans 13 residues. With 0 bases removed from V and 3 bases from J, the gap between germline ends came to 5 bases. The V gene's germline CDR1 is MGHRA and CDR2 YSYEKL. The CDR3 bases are TGCGCCAGCAGCCAAGATTCGGACACTGAAGCTTTCTTT. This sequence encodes CASSQDSDTEAFF.

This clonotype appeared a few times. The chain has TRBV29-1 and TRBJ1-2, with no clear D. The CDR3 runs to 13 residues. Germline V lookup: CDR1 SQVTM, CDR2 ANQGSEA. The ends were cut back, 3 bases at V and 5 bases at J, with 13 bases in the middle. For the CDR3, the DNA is TGCAGCGTTGAGTTGGTGACCGAGTATGGCTACACCTTC. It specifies CSVELVTEYGYTF.

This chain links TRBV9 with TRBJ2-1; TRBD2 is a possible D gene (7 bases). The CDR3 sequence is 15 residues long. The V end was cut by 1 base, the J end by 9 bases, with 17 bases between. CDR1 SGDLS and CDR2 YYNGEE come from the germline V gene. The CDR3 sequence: CASSVLEGGQVEQFF. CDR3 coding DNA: TGTGCCAGCAGCGTATTAGAGGGGGGGCAGGTTGAGCAGTTCTTC.

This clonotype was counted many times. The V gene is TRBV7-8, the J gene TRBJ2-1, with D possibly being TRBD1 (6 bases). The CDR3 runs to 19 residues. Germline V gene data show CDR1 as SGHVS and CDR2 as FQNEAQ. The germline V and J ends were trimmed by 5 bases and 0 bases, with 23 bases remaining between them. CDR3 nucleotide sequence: TGTGCCAGCAGCCCAAGGCTTACGGGACAACGGAGCTCCTACAATGAGCAGTTCTTC. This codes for CASSPRLTGQRSSYNEQFF. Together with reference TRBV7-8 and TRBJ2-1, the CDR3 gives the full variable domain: GAGVSQSPRYKVAKRGQDVALRCDPISGHVSLFWYQQALGQGPEFLTYFQNEAQLDKSGLPSDRFFAERPEGSVSTLKIQRTQQEDSAVYLCASSPRLTGQRSSYNEQFFGPGTRLTVL.

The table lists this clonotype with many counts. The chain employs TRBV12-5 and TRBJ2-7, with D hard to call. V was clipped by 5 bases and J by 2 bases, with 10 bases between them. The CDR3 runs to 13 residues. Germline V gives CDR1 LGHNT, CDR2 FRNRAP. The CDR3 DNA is TGTGCTAGTGGTCCAGTTGGCCCCTACGAGCAGTACTTC. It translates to CASGPVGPYEQYF. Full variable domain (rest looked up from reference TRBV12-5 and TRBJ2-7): DARVTQTPRHKVTEMGQEVTMRCQPILGHNTVFWYRQTMMQGLELLAYFRNRAPLDDSGMPKDRFSAEMPDATLATLKIQPSEPRDSAVYFCASGPVGPYEQYFGPGTRLTVT.

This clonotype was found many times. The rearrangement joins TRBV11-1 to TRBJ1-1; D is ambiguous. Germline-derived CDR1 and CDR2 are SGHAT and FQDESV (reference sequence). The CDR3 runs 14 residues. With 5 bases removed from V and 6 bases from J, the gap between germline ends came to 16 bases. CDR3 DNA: TGTGCCAGCAGCACTCAATATGGGCCCGCTGAAGCTTTCTTT. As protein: CASSTQYGPAEAFF.

CDR3 sequence (DNA): TGTGCCAGCAGTGACTGGGCGGGGGCCTACACCGGGGAGCTGTTTTTT. Amino acids: CASSDWAGAYTGELFF. This chain joins TRBV2 and TRBJ2-2, with a weak D call TRBD2 (7 bases). CDR1 is SNHLY and CDR2 is FYNNEI in the germline V gene. The CDR3 has 16 residues. Trimming took 3 bases from V and 3 from J, leaving 14 bases between them.

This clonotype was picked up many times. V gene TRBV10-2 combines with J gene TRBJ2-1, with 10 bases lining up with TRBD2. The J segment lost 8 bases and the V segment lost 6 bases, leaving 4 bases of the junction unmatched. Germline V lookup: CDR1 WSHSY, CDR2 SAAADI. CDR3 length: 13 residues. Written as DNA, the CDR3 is TGCGCCAGCAGACTAGCGGGGCTAGATGAGCAGTTCTTC. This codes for CASRLAGLDEQFF.

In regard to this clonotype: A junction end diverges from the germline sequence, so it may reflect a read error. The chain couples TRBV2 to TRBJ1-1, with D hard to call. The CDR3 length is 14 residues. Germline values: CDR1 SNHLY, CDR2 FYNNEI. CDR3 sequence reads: CASRENTANSEAFF. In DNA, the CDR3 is TGTGCCAGCAGAGAGAATACAGCGAACTCTGAAGCTTTCTTT.

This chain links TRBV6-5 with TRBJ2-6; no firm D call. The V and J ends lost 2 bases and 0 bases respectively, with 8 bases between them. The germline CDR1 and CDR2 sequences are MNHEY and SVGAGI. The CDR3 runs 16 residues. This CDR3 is CASSYSANSGANVLTF. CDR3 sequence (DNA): TGTGCCAGCAGTTACAGCGCCAACTCTGGGGCCAACGTCCTGACTTTC.

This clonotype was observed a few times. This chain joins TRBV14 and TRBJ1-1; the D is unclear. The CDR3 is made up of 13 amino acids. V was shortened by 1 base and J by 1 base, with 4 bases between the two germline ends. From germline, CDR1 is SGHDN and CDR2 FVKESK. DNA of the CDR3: TGTGCCAGCAGCCAAGCCAGGAACACTGAAGCTTTCTTT. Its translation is CASSQARNTEAFF.

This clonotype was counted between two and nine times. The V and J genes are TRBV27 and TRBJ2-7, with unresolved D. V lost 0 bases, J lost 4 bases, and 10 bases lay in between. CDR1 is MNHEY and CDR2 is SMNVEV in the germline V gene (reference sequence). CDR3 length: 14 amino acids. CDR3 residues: CASSLSGARYEQYF. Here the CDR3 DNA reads TGTGCCAGCAGTTTATCAGGCGCACGGTACGAGCAGTACTTC.

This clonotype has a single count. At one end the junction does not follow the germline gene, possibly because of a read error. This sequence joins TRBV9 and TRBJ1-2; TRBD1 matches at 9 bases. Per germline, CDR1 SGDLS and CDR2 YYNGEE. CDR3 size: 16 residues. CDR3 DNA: TGTGCCAGCAGCGCCGGACAGGGGCCAACTATCGGTGGCTACATCTTC. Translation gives CASSAGQGPTIGGYIF.

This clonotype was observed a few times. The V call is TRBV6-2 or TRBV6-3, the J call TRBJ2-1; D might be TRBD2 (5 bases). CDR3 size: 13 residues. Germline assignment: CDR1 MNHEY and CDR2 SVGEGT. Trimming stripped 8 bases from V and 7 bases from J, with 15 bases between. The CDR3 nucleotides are TGTGCCAGCGGGATGGAGCGGTGGAATGAGCAGTTCTTC. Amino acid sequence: CASGMERWNEQFF.

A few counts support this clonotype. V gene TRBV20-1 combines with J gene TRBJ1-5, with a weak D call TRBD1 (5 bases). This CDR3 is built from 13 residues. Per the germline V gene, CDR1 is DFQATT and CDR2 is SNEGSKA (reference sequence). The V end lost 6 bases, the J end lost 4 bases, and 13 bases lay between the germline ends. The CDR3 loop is CSASGGGNQPQHF. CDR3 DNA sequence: TGCAGTGCCAGTGGTGGGGGGAATCAGCCCCAGCATTTT.

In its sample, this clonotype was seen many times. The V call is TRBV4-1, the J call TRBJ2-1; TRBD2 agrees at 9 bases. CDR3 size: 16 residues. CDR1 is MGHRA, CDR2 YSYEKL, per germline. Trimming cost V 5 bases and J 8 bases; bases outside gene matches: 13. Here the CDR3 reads CASSTTGLAGSDEQFF. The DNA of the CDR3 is TGCGCCAGCAGCACAACGGGGCTAGCGGGGTCGGATGAGCAGTTCTTC.

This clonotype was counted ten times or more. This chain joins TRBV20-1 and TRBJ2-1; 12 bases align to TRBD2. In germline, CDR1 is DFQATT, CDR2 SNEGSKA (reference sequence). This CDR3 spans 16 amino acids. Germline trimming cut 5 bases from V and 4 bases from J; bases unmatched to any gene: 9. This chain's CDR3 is CSAGFETSGGYNEQFF. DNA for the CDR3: TGCAGTGCTGGTTTTGAGACTAGCGGGGGATACAATGAGCAGTTCTTC.

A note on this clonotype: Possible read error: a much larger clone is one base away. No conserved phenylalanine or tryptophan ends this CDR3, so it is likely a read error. The CDR3 is CASSLSPQGLNQPQHL. In nucleotides, the CDR3 is TGTGCCAGCAGTTTATCCCCCCAGGGTTTAAATCAGCCCCAGCATCTT. This sequence joins TRBV28 and TRBJ1-5, with D tentatively TRBD1 (5 bases). The V gene's germline CDR1 is MDHEN and CDR2 SYDVKM. The CDR3 totals 16 residues. V dropped 1 base and J dropped 4 bases, with 14 bases sitting between them.

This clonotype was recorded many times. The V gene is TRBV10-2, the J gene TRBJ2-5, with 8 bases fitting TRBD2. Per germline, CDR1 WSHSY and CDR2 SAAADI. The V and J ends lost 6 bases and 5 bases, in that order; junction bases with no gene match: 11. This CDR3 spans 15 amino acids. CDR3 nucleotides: TGCGCCAGCAGCCCCACTAGCGGTCTGGATGAGACCCAGTACTTC. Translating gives CASSPTSGLDETQYF.

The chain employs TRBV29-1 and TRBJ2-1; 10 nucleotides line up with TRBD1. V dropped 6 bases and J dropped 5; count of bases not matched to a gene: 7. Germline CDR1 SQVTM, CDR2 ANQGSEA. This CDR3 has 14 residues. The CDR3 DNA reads TGCAGCGTCGAGGGACAGGGGATTCACAATGAGCAGTTCTTC. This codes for CSVEGQGIHNEQFF.

As DNA, the CDR3 is TGTGCCAGCAATGAGAGACTAGCGGGGGACTTCTACGAGCAGTACTTC. Translated: CASNERLAGDFYEQYF. The chain recombines TRBV6-6 with TRBJ2-7; TRBD2 matches 12 bases. Trimming cost V 7 bases and J 3 bases; bases outside gene matches: 10. The CDR3 contains 16 residues. CDR1 and CDR2 (germline): MNHNY, SVGAGI (reference sequence).